The rows below give T cell receptor beta chains drawn from one sample of a study of patients and donors after allogeneic stem cell transplantation. One entry per CDR3 protein results from TCRdb running MiXCR on the RT-PCR reads. The table shows roughly 940,000 distinct CDR3 sequences, with more than 15% occurring only once. The specimen sequenced was blood, either unsorted or a sorted T cell fraction (not recorded which). The receptors were sampled from a human donor who was either an allogeneic HSCT recipient or a stem cell or donor lymphocyte infusion donor (not recorded which). It is not recorded whose cells these are; they may come from a transplant donor. CDR3s include the opening cysteine and the closing phenylalanine or tryptophan. A D gene is named only where the DNA matches it firmly. Expanded clones are given a class, and other clones once, few, many or no size at all.

>TRBV27|-|TRBJ2-2|-
TGTGCCAGCGCCTCGGACTTAAGAGCGAACACCGGGGAGCTGTTTTTT
CASASDLRANTGELFF
>TRBV6-5|-|TRBJ1-6|few
TGTGCCAGCATGGGGGGACCGTCACCCCTCCACTTT
CASMGGPSPLHF
>TRBV12-3/TRBV12-4|TRBD2|TRBJ2-5|-
TGTGCCAGCGGATTCAGCGGGAGTGGGGAGACCCAGTACTTC
CASGFSGSGETQYF
>TRBV24-1|-|TRBJ2-1|few
TGTGCCACCAGTGAGCACAAGGGAAACCTTCACAATGAGCAGTTCTTC
CATSEHKGNLHNEQFF
>TRBV18|-|TRBJ1-1|once
TGTGCCAGCTCAGCATCCTTCGGGACTGAAGCTTTCTTT
CASSASFGTEAFF
>TRBV5-1|TRBD2|TRBJ2-5|-
TGCGCCAGCAGCGTGGGACTAGCGGGGGGAAAGACCCAGTACTTC
CASSVGLAGGKTQYF
>TRBV30|-|TRBJ2-1|-
TGTGCCTGGAGTATGGGACACCAATACAATGAGCAGTTCTTC
CAWSMGHQYNEQFF
>TRBV6-2/TRBV6-3|-|TRBJ1-2|many
TGTGCCAGCAGTGGACGGGACACCTACTATGGCTACACCTTC
CASSGRDTYYGYTF
>TRBV28|TRBD1|TRBJ2-3|-
TGTGCCAGCAGACAGGGGGCCGATAACACGCAGTATTTT
CASRQGADNTQYF
>TRBV15|-|TRBJ2-5|-
TGTGCCACCAGCAGAGACCCGGACAGCCAAGAGACCCAGTACTTC
CATSRDPDSQETQYF
>TRBV30|-|TRBJ2-3|-
TGTGCCTGGGACCGGGTGGGAGATGGCACAGATACGCAGTATTTT
CAWDRVGDGTDTQYF
>TRBV5-1|TRBD2|TRBJ2-1|few
TGCGCCAGTAGCGGGAGGGCCGATGATAATGAGCAGTTCTTC
CASSGRADDNEQFF
>TRBV21-1|-|TRBJ2-5|-
TGTGCCAGCAGCAAATGGTCGGGAATCCAAGAGACCCAGTACTTC
CASSKWSGIQETQYF
>TRBV20-1|TRBD2|TRBJ2-2|-
TGCAGTGCTAGAGAAAGGGCTAGCGGGGGTATGGCCGGGGAGCTGTTTTTT
CSARERASGGMAGELFF
>TRBV5-1|-|TRBJ1-2|-
TGCGCCAGCAGCTTGGCCGCAGGGAAATCCTATGGCTACACCTTC
CASSLAAGKSYGYTF
>TRBV10-3|TRBD2|TRBJ2-7|few
TGTGCCATCACCCCGGGACTAGCGGATTCCTACGAGCAGTACTTC
CAITPGLADSYEQYF
>TRBV6-1|TRBD2|TRBJ2-7|once
TGTGCCAGCAGCAGACTAGCGGGAACAGGTTCCTACGAGCAGTACTTC
CASSRLAGTGSYEQYF
>TRBV20-1|-|TRBJ1-1|few
TGCAGTGCTAGCGGCAGGGAGGCCACTGAAGCTTTCTTT
CSASGREATEAFF
>TRBV5-6|-|TRBJ1-1|few
TGTGCCAGCAGAAACGAAGGGGGGAACACTGAAGCTTTCTTT
CASRNEGGNTEAFF
>TRBV3-1|TRBD2|TRBJ2-4|-
TGTGCCAGCAGCCAGCCGATAGCGGGTCTCAAAAACATTCAGTACTTC
CASSQPIAGLKNIQYF
>TRBV7-9|-|TRBJ2-7|-
TGTGCCAGCACTGGAAGAGTAAAGAGCTCCTACGAGCAGTACTTC
CASTGRVKSSYEQYF
>TRBV12-3/TRBV12-4|-|TRBJ2-2|few
TGTGCCAGCAGCCCACCCAGGGCCCTCACCGGGGAGCTGTTTTTT
CASSPPRALTGELFF
>TRBV5-1|-|TRBJ2-1|-
TGCGCCAGCAGGTCCCTGGGGAGCTCCTACAATGAGCAGTTCTTC
CASRSLGSSYNEQFF
>TRBV7-9|TRBD1|TRBJ2-7|-
TGTGCCAGCAGCGAAGACAGGGAGCGCGAGCAGTACTTC
CASSEDREREQYF
>TRBV6-2/TRBV6-3|-|TRBJ1-5|few
TGTGCCAGCAGCCCGGACCCCCCAGGCAATCAGCCCCAGCATTTT
CASSPDPPGNQPQHF
>TRBV6-5|-|TRBJ2-7|many
TGTGCCAGCAGTTACTCGAGAAGTAGCGGCTACGAGCAGTACTTC
CASSYSRSSGYEQYF
>TRBV5-1|TRBD1|TRBJ1-1|-
TGCGCCAGCAGCCGGGACAGCGTTGGTAACACTGAAGCTTTCTTT
CASSRDSVGNTEAFF